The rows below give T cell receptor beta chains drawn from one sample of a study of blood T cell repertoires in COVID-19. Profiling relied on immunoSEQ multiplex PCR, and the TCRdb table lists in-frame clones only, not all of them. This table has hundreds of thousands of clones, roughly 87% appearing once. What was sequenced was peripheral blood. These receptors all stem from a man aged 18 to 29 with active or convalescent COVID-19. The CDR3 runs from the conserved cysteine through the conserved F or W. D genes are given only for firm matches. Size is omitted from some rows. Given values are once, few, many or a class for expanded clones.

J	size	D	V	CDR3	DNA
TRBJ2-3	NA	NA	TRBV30	CAWTGGGTDTQYF	TGTGCCTGGACTGGGGGCGGCACAGATACGCAGTATTTT
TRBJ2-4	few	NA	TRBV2	CASSEAQLAKNIQYF	TGTGCCAGCAGTGAAGCCCAACTAGCCAAAAACATTCAGTACTTC
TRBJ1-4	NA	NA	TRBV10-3	CAISEGRGSEKLFF	TGTGCCATCAGTGAGGGGAGGGGGAGCGAAAAACTGTTTTTT
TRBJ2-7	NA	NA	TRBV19	CASSILHSSYEQYF	TGTGCCAGTAGTATTTTGCACAGCTCCTACGAGCAGTACTTC
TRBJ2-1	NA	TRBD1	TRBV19	CASEPGQGARNEQFF	TGTGCCAGCGAACCGGGACAGGGGGCGCGGAATGAGCAGTTCTTC
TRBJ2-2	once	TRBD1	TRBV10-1	CASSEGQGAAGELFF	TGCGCCAGCAGTGAGGGACAGGGGGCGGCCGGGGAGCTGTTTTTT
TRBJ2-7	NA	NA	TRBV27	CASSLSVSYEQYF	TGTGCCAGCAGTTTATCTGTCAGTTACGAGCAGTACTTC
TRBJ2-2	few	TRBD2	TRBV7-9	CASSQGTSGPILGRLFF	TGTGCCAGCAGCCAAGGGACTAGCGGACCCATATTGGGAAGGCTGTTTTTT
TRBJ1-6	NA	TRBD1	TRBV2	CASGNTGQDNSPLHF	TGTGCCAGCGGGAACACGGGACAGGATAATTCACCCCTCCACTTT
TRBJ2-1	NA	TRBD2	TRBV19	CASSIGPGLAGVNEQFF	TGTGCCAGTAGTATAGGCCCGGGACTAGCGGGAGTCAATGAGCAGTTCTTC
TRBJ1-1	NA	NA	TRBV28	CASSPDSGAGDWNTEAFF	TGTGCCAGCAGTCCAGACAGCGGGGCAGGGGATTGGAACACTGAAGCTTTCTTT
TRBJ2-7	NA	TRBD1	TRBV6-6	CASSYGGTGYFDEQYF	TGTGCCAGCAGTTACGGAGGGACAGGGTACTTTGACGAGCAGTACTTC
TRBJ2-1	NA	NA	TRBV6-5	CASTGWSNEQFF	TGTGCCAGCACCGGCTGGAGCAATGAGCAGTTCTTC
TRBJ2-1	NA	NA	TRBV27	CASSLADNEQFF	TGTGCCAGCAGTTTAGCGGACAATGAGCAGTTCTTC
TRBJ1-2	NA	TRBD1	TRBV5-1	CASSSGQGGGYTF	TGCGCCAGCAGCTCGGGACAGGGAGGTGGCTACACCTTC
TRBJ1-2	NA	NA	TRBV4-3	CASSQDRGGSAYGYTF	TGCGCCAGCAGCCAAGATAGGGGGGGGAGTGCCTATGGCTACACCTTC
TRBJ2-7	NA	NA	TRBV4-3	CASGSYRGSEQYF	TGCGCCAGCGGATCCTACCGGGGGAGCGAGCAGTACTTC
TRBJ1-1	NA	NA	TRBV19	CASETGLVRGKVNTEAFF	TGTGCCAGCGAGACAGGACTGGTTAGGGGAAAGGTGAACACTGAAGCTTTCTTT
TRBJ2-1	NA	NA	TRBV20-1	CSASGGATYNEQFF	TGCAGTGCTAGTGGGGGCGCTACCTACAATGAGCAGTTCTTC
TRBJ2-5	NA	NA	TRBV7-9	CASRRTEGETQYF	TGTGCCAGCAGACGGACCGAGGGAGAGACCCAGTACTTC
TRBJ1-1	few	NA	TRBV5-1	CASGRDGEHYAEAFF	TGCGCCAGCGGGAGGGACGGCGAACACTACGCTGAAGCTTTCTTT
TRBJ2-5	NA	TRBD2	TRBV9	CASSVAGGKTQYF	TGTGCCAGCAGCGTAGCGGGGGGAAAGACCCAGTACTTC
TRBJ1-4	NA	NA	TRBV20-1	CSAGHTEKLFF	TGCAGTGCGGGACACACGGAAAAACTGTTTTTT
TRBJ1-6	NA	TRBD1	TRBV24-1	CATSGMRWAGGRCNSPLHF	TGTGCCACCAGTGGCATGAGATGGGCAGGGGGAAGATGTAATTCACCCCTCCACTTT
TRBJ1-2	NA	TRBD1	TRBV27	CASSRQGISYGYTF	TGTGCCAGCAGTAGACAGGGGATTAGCTATGGCTACACCTTC
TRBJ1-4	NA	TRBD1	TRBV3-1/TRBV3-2	CASSPGTVSEKLFF	TGTGCCAGCAGCCCTGGGACAGTTTCTGAAAAACTGTTTTTT
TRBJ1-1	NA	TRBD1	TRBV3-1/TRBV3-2	CASSQGWDSSMNTEAFF	TGTGCCAGCAGCCAAGGATGGGACAGCAGCATGAACACTGAAGCTTTCTTT
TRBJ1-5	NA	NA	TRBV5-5	CASSLEQGRWGNQPQHF	TGTGCCAGCAGCTTGGAGCAGGGGCGATGGGGCAATCAGCCCCAGCATTTT
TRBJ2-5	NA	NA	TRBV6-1	CASRLTTQETQYF	TGTGCCAGCAGGCTGACAACGCAAGAGACCCAGTACTTC
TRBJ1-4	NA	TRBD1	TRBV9	CASSLSSRPGQGPLGGEKLFF	TGTGCCAGCAGCCTATCCTCCCGCCCGGGACAGGGCCCCCTAGGAGGTGAAAAACTGTTTTTT
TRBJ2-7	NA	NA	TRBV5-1	CASSLGEASSYEQYF	TGCGCCAGCAGCTTGGGGGAGGCTAGCTCCTACGAGCAGTACTTC
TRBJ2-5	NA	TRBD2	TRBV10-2	CASSELLLAGEQETQYF	TGCGCCAGCAGTGAGCTACTACTAGCGGGGGAGCAAGAGACCCAGTACTTC
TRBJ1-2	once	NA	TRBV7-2	CASSLYDSSGYTF	TGTGCCAGCAGCTTATACGACAGTAGCGGCTACACCTTC
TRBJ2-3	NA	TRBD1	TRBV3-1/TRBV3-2	CASSNRTGGLLDTQYF	TGTGCCAGCAGCAATCGGACAGGGGGCTTGTTAGATACGCAGTATTTT
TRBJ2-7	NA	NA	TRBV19	CASSRGYEQYF	TGTGCCAGTAGTCGGGGTTACGAGCAGTACTTC
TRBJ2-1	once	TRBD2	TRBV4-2	CASSQGGGREQFF	TGTGCCAGCAGCCAAGGGGGGGGTCGGGAGCAGTTCTTC
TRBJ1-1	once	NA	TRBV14	CASSQDWNRVNTEAFF	TGTGCCAGCAGCCAAGACTGGAACAGGGTGAACACTGAAGCTTTCTTT
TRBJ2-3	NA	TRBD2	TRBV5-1	CASSPQGLDVGGQYF	TGCGCCAGCAGCCCGCAGGGACTAGACGTCGGGGGGCAGTATTTT
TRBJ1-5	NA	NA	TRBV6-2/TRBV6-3	CASSYGRPREGQPQHF	TGTGCCAGCAGTTACGGTAGGCCTCGGGAGGGACAGCCCCAGCATTTT
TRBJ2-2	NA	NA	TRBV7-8	CASSRKDYNTGELFF	TGTGCCAGCAGCCGCAAGGACTACAATACCGGGGAGCTGTTTTTT
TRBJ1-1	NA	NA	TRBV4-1	CASSPGNTEAFF	TGCGCCAGCAGCCCCGGGAACACTGAAGCTTTCTTT
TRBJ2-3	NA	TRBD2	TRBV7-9	CASSSRVAGITDTQYF	TGTGCCAGCAGCTCAAGGGTAGCGGGAATTACAGATACGCAGTATTTT
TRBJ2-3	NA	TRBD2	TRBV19	CASTLGGSADTQYF	TGTGCCAGTACCCTAGGCGGGAGTGCAGATACGCAGTATTTT
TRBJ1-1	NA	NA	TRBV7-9	CASSVWTAEAFF	TGTGCCAGCAGCGTCTGGACTGCGGAAGCTTTCTTT
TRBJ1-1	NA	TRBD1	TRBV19	CASSIDPTGGNTEAFF	TGTGCCAGTAGTATAGATCCGACAGGGGGGAACACTGAAGCTTTCTTT
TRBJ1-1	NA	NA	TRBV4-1	CASSQEEQAMNTEAFF	TGCGCCAGCAGCCAAGAAGAACAGGCCATGAACACTGAAGCTTTCTTT
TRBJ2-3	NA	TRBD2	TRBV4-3	CASSPSLAGGQDTQYF	TGCGCCAGCAGCCCCAGTTTAGCGGGGGGGCAAGATACGCAGTATTTT
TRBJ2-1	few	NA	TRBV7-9	CASSFVRDNEQFF	TGTGCCAGCAGCTTCGTGCGGGACAATGAGCAGTTCTTC
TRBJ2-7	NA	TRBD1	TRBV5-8	CASSLKGAGEQYF	TGTGCCAGCAGCTTGAAGGGGGCGGGCGAGCAGTACTTC
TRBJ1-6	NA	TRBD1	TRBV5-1	CASSMGGQFTPLHF	TGCGCCAGCAGCATGGGGGGACAGTTTACACCCCTCCACTTT
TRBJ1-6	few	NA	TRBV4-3	CASSQNPSSYNSPLHF	TGCGCCAGCAGCCAAAACCCGAGCTCCTATAATTCACCCCTCCACTTT
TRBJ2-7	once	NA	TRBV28	CASSSLMAGKQYF	TGTGCCAGCAGTTCCCTCATGGCGGGTAAGCAGTACTTC
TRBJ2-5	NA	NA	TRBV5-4	CASSFRRGYQETQYF	TGTGCCAGCAGCTTTCGACGGGGGTACCAAGAGACCCAGTACTTC
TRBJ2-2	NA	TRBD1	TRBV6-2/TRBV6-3	CASSPIRGREHTGELFF	TGTGCCAGCAGTCCCATTAGGGGGCGCGAGCACACCGGGGAGCTGTTTTTT
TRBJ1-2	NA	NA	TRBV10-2	CASSDTFLQLFTF	TGCGCCAGCAGTGACACCTTTCTGCAACTATTTACCTTC
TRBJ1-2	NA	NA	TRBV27	CASRETGTSYGYTF	TGTGCCAGCAGAGAAACCGGGACATCCTATGGCTACACCTTC
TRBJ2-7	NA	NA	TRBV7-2	CASTRGGAAEYEQYF	TGTGCCAGCACCCGCGGAGGAGCGGCCGAATACGAGCAGTACTTC
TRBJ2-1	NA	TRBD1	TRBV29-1	CSVEGTGPYNEQFF	TGCAGCGTTGAAGGGACAGGGCCTTACAATGAGCAGTTCTTC
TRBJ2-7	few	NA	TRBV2	CASNTASEQYF	TGTGCCAGCAATACGGCTAGCGAGCAGTACTTC